This TCR beta chain originates from a study of brain T cells in children with intractable seizures (dated by TCRdb to 2020 to 2022). Describing the broader study: A NanoString immunology panel was first used to screen resected brain tissue from around 57 pediatric epilepsy surgery cases for immune gene transcripts. Of the roughly twelve selected surgery cases, pre-surgery blood was also sequenced for eight, so four had brain tissue only.

The CDR3 goes from the cysteine to the phenylalanine over 13 residues. The DNA shown is the 39-base CDR3, in frame from base 1. In the germline V gene, CDR1 corresponds to SGHDT and CDR2 to YYEEEE. V and J are truncated by 7 bases and 5 bases respectively, leaving an intervening sequence of 13 bases. Overall results and qualifications from the work: Because pre- and post-surgery blood were sequenced to different depths, clones absent from the pre-surgery sample may reflect undersampling. Viral specificity was inferred solely from CDR3 sequence similarity, and the HCMV serostatus of the patients was not known.

TCR beta chain sequences were generated from genomic DNA using the immunoSEQ assay. The source study handled its data this way. Any CDR3 sequence that did not begin with the conserved framework cysteine at position 104 was removed by hand. To get clonality, the normalized Shannon's Diversity Index was subtracted from one, giving values from 0 (maximal diversity) to 1 (oligoclonal). Chi-squared comparison-of-proportions tests were used to check whether the frequency of the same CDR3 differed between samples, for example brain versus blood. Public clonotypes were found through immuneACCESS searches, while the VDJdb browser was used to judge similarity to known antiviral clonotypes. TCRdb holds this immuneACCESS table with in-frame rearrangements only. Some clones are missing; in checked studies, unresolved V genes explain under half, and the rest has no known cause. That table gives V, J and clone size, and the DNA gave D and trimming. The sample table lists 50,000 to 80,000 clones, approximately 94% of them with a count of one. The top ten hold 0.38% of the sample.

For this clone: What antigen it recognizes has not been identified. Nothing much larger sits one base from this clone, and base qualities are not available.

The intended sense of this specimen's time point label: resected brain tissue, or blood drawn just prior to surgery. Surgery cases with the highest brain T cell transcript signatures were selected for TCR beta chain sequencing of brain tissue and, where available, blood. Prior to surgery, the patients had been treated with at least one anti-epileptic drug. TCR-sequenced patients were children with drug-resistant epilepsy due to tuberous sclerosis complex, focal cortical dysplasia, Rasmussen encephalitis or hemimegalencephaly. Blood samples were collected immediately before the epilepsy surgery. The Monarch genomic DNA purification kit was used to extract bulk genomic DNA from unsorted brain tissue and from whole blood.

This sequence was found in a boy in the first two years of life with focal cortical dysplasia and intractable seizures. The specimen comprised peripheral blood, sampled at surgery. Recombination joined TRBV5-6 with TRBJ2-1; TRBD2 is a possible D gene, resting on 5 matching bases. The CDR3 loop reads CASALLDDNEQFF. The sequenced DNA is TGTGCCAGCGCCCTACTAGATGACAATGAGCAGTTCTTC.